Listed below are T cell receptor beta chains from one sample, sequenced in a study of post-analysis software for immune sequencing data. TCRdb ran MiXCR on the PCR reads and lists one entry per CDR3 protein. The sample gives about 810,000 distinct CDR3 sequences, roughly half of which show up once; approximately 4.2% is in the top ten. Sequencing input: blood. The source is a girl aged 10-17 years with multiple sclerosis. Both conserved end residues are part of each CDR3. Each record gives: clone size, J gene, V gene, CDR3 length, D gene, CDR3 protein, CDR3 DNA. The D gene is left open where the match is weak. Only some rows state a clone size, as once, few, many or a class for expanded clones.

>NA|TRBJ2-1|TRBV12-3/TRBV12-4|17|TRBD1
CASSNTRDRGRGNEQFF
TGTGCCAGCAGTAACACTCGAGACAGGGGGCGCGGGAATGAGCAGTTCTTC
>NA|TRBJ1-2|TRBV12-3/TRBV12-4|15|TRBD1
CASSPGQGELDGYTF
TGTGCCAGCAGTCCCGGACAGGGGGAGCTAGATGGCTACACCTTC
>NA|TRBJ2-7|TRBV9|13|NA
CASSPRGRYEQYF
TGTGCCAGCAGCCCCCGGGGGCGGTACGAGCAGTACTTC
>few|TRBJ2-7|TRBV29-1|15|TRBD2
CSVLIPSGRAYEQYF
TGCAGCGTTCTGATCCCTAGCGGGAGGGCCTACGAGCAGTACTTC
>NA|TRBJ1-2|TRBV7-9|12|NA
CATPRADYGYTF
TGTGCAACTCCCCGGGCAGACTATGGCTACACCTTC
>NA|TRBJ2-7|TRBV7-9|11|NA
CASRYGGEQYF
TGTGCCAGCAGATACGGGGGTGAGCAGTACTTC
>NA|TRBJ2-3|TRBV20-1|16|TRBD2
CSARKRASGITDTQYF
TGCAGTGCTAGAAAGAGGGCTAGCGGGATCACAGATACGCAGTATTTT
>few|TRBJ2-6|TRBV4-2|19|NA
CASSETGGLLSSGANVLTF
TGTGCCAGCAGCGAGACAGGTGGGCTACTGAGCTCTGGGGCCAACGTCCTGACTTTC
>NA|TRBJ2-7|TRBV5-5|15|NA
CASSLGGDYYYEQYF
TGTGCCAGCAGCTTAGGGGGGGACTATTACTACGAGCAGTACTTC
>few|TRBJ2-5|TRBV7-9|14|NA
CASSLPGRQETQYF
TGTGCCAGCAGTCTACCGGGACGACAAGAGACCCAGTACTTC
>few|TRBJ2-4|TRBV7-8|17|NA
CASSLAFWQGGTREQYF
TGTGCCAGCAGCTTAGCTTTTTGGCAGGGCGGTACGAGGGAGCAGTACTTC
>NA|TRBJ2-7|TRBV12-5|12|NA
CASGPGLAEQYF
TGTGCTAGTGGGCCAGGGTTGGCCGAGCAGTACTTC
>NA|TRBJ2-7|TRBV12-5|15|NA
CASGQLGPSPYEQYF
TGTGCTAGTGGTCAACTCGGACCCAGTCCCTACGAGCAGTACTTC
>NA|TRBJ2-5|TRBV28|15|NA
CASSSPPGDQETQYF
TGTGCCAGCAGTAGCCCCCCAGGAGATCAAGAGACCCAGTACTTC
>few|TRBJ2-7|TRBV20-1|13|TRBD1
CSALGTGGVEQYF
TGCAGTGCCCTTGGGACAGGGGGCGTCGAGCAGTACTTC
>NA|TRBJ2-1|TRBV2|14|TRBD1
CASSENQGANEQFF
TGTGCCAGCAGTGAGAACCAGGGGGCCAATGAGCAGTTCTTC
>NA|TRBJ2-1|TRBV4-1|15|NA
CASSPPGTRGNEQFF
TGCGCCAGCAGCCCCCCCGGGACGCGTGGCAATGAGCAGTTCTTC
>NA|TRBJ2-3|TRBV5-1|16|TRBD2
CASSEPSGRSTDTQYF
TGCGCCAGCAGTGAACCTAGCGGGAGAAGCACAGATACGCAGTATTTT
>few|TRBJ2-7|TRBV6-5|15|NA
CASSYALDNSYEQYF
TGTGCCAGCAGTTACGCCCTGGACAACTCCTACGAGCAGTACTTC
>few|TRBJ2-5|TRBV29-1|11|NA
CSVRMAETQYF
TGCAGCGTCCGGATGGCCGAGACCCAGTACTTC
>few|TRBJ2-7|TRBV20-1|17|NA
CSARDRPGRGLSYEQYF
TGCAGTGCTAGAGATAGACCTGGGCGGGGCCTCTCCTACGAGCAGTACTTC
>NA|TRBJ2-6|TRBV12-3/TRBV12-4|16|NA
CASRFGSSSGANVLTF
TGTGCCAGCCGTTTCGGGAGTTCTTCTGGGGCCAACGTCCTGACTTTC